This T cell receptor (beta chain) was captured by sequencing in a study of beta chain features in type 1 diabetes. Isolated RNA was reverse transcribed in full, so expressed TCRB transcripts were sequenced. Only in-frame clones appear in the TCRdb table, and some are missing; sequencing was by immunoSEQ multiplex PCR. The sample carries approximately 160,000 clones, 10% recorded once. Study results and limitations: Patients with Type 1 diabetes showed moderately but significantly shorter TCRB CDR3s in all four CD4+ subsets. The study left unresolved whether HLA type influences TCRB rearrangement.

It was one heparinised blood draw, averaging about 116 mL, that each donor gave. A note on this clone: Its antigen is undetermined.

The germline V gene has CDR1 SNHLY and CDR2 FYNNEI. This CDR3 is built from 13 residues. V lost 7 bases, J lost 3 bases, and 4 bases stayed unmatched. This rearrangement joins TRBV2 to TRBJ2-7; TRBD1 agrees at 9 bases. Sequenced input: central memory CD4+ T cells from blood. This receptor was obtained from a man younger than 40 with type 1 diabetes. CDR3 coding DNA: TGTGCCAGCATTCCGGGACAGGGCTACGAGCAGTACTTC. Protein product: CASIPGQGYEQYF.